Shown below are 17 T cell receptor beta chains from a single sample sequenced in a study of blood T cell repertoires in COVID-19 (dated by TCRdb to 2020 to 2022). Libraries were made using the immunoSEQ multiplex PCR assay. The source is immuneACCESS, and TCRdb retained only in-frame sequences with V and J called. Part of the clones is not carried over; for the studies checked, unresolved V genes explain less than half of this, and the remainder is unexplained. This sample holds just over 300,000 clones; 80% to 90% were observed only once. 2.2% of the sample lies in the top ten. Material: PBMCs or T cells enriched from blood (not recorded which). These receptors were obtained from a man aged 30-40 years who had recovered from COVID-19.

The chain couples TRBV5-6 to TRBJ2-1; TRBD1 matches 11 bases. The CDR3 is 13 residues long. CDR1 and CDR2 (germline): SGHDT, YYEEEE. The V gene end was trimmed by 3 bases and the J gene end by 14 bases; junction bases not matched to a gene: 7. DNA of the CDR3: TGTGCCAGCAGCTCGGGACAGGGGGTAATTAAGTTCTTC. This sequence encodes CASSSGQGVIKFF.

CDR3 amino acids: CASSITVHQPQHF. DNA of the CDR3: TGTGCCAGTAGTATCACGGTTCATCAGCCCCAGCATTTT. J is TRBJ1-5 and V is TRBV19; the D is unclear. The germline gives CDR1 LNHDA, CDR2 SQIVND (reference sequence). The CDR3 totals 13 residues. Deletions cut 3 bases from V and 5 bases from J, with 8 bases between.

As for this clone: The junction differs from germline at one of its ends, possibly a read error. The chain combines TRBV11-2 with TRBJ2-1; TRBD2 agrees at 11 bases. CDR1 and CDR2 from the germline V gene are SGHAT and FQNNGV. The CDR3 has 13 amino acids. The CDR3 is CASSLSATSGVIF. The CDR3 DNA is TGTGCCAGCAGCTTATCGGCGACTAGCGGGGTAATCTTC.

This clone was picked up many times. The chain joins TRBV6-4 to TRBJ1-2; no clear D gene. V gave up 6 bases and J gave up 7 bases, with 21 bases separating them. Germline values: CDR1 MRHNA, CDR2 SNTAGT. CDR3 size: 15 residues. For the CDR3, the DNA is TGTGCCAGCAGCGCACGCGGGGTAGGAATTGGTGGCTACACCTTC. Protein: CASSARGVGIGGYTF.

The rearrangement links TRBV5-1 to TRBJ1-2; the match to TRBD1 covers 7 bases. The germline CDR1 and CDR2 sequences are SGHRS and YFSETQ. The CDR3 covers 15 residues. Trimming removed 2 bases from V and 2 bases from J; junction bases left unmatched: 6. The CDR3 reads CASSLRQGGNYGYTF. CDR3 nucleotide sequence: TGCGCCAGCAGCTTAAGACAGGGTGGCAACTATGGCTACACCTTC.

This clone was found a few times. The chain employs TRBV19 and TRBJ2-1, with TRBD2 matching over 9 bases. The CDR3 length is 15 residues. The junction had 10 bases not matched to a gene; V was cut back by 3 bases and J by 10 bases. Germline V gene data show CDR1 as LNHDA and CDR2 as SQIVND (reference sequence). CDR3 region: CASSIPGALAGEQFF. The CDR3 DNA is TGTGCCAGTAGTATCCCGGGGGCTCTAGCGGGGGAGCAGTTCTTC. The full variable domain, rest sourced from reference TRBV19 and TRBJ2-1, is DGGITQSPKYLFRKEGQNVTLSCEQNLNHDAMYWYRQDPGQGLRLIYYSQIVNDFQKGDIAEGYSVSREKKESFPLTVTSAQKNPTAFYLCASSIPGALAGEQFFGPGTRLTVL.

This chain joins TRBV19 and TRBJ1-5, with 8 bases identical to TRBD1. The ends lost 5 bases at V and 2 bases at J; junction bases unmatched: 20. The CDR3 has 20 residues. Germline CDR1 is LNHDA and CDR2 is SQIVND (reference sequence). CDR3 nucleotide sequence: TGTGCCAGTAGTGCCCCCCCAACGAGGCCAGGGGGCAGGGGCAATCAGCCCCAGCATTTT. This sequence encodes CASSAPPTRPGGRGNQPQHF.

The rearrangement links TRBV10-3 to TRBJ2-7, with unresolved D. This CDR3 contains 14 residues. V shed 8 bases and J shed 6 bases, with 20 bases lying between them. From germline, CDR1 is ENHRY and CDR2 SYGVKD. CDR3 region: CAIQAGGEMSEQYF. The CDR3, as DNA: TGTGCCATCCAAGCTGGCGGCGAAATGAGCGAGCAGTACTTC.

This clone was counted a single time. The V call is TRBV7-9, the J call TRBJ1-1; 7 bases are a match to TRBD1. Germline loops: CDR1 SEHNR, CDR2 FQNEAQ (reference sequence). CDR3 length equals 15 residues. The junction had 2 bases not matched to a gene; V was cut back by 1 base and J by 0 bases. Written as DNA, the CDR3 is TGTGCCAGCAGCTTAGGACAGGGTATGAACACTGAAGCTTTCTTT. Its protein is CASSLGQGMNTEAFF.

CDR3 bases: TGTGCCAGCAGCTTCCCCCCAGTAGCGGGGGGAAACACCGGGGAGCTGTTTTTT. Encoded protein: CASSFPPVAGGNTGELFF. The rearrangement joins TRBV7-6 to TRBJ2-2, with 10 bases matching TRBD2. The CDR3 loop spans 18 amino acids. Germline assignment: CDR1 SGHVS and CDR2 FNYEAQ. V shed 3 bases and J 2 bases; nucleotides not matched to a gene: 9. Using reference TRBV7-6 and TRBJ2-2 for the parts outside the CDR3, the full variable domain is GAGVSQSPRYKVTKRGQDVALRCDPISGHVSLYWYRQALGQGPEFLTYFNYEAQQDKSGLPNDRFSAERPEGSISTLTIQRTEQRDSAMYRCASSFPPVAGGNTGELFFGEGSRLTVL.

V is TRBV9 and J is TRBJ2-2, with 15 bases fitting TRBD2. CDR3 length equals 22 residues. With V trimmed by 3 bases and J by 3 bases, 18 bases remained unmatched. CDR1 and CDR2 from the germline V gene are SGDLS and YYNGEE. Here the CDR3 DNA reads TGTGCCAGCAGCGAAACCTACGGGACTAGCGGGGGGTCCCACGACTACACCGGGGAGCTGTTTTTT. Translating it yields CASSETYGTSGGSHDYTGELFF. Together with reference TRBV9 and TRBJ2-2, the CDR3 gives the full variable domain: DSGVTQTPKHLITATGQRVTLRCSPRSGDLSVYWYQQSLDQGLQFLIQYYNGEERAKGNILERFSAQQFPDLHSELNLSSLELGDSALYFCASSETYGTSGGSHDYTGELFFGEGSRLTVL.

J is TRBJ1-2 and V is TRBV5-6; weak D call: TRBD1 (5 bases). This CDR3 is built from 14 residues. The V gene's germline CDR1 is SGHDT and CDR2 YYEEEE. With 2 bases removed from V and 4 bases from J, the gap between germline ends came to 12 bases. Here the CDR3 reads CASSFGQGGYGYTF. CDR3 DNA sequence: TGTGCCAGCAGCTTCGGTCAGGGAGGCTATGGCTACACCTTC.

This chain uses TRBV9 with TRBJ2-1; TRBD1 aligns across 7 bases. CDR1 and CDR2 (germline): SGDLS, YYNGEE. J lost 2 bases, V lost 3 bases, and 5 bases had no gene match. The CDR3 spans 15 residues. The CDR3 nucleotides read TGTGCCAGCAGCGCCCGGGACAGCCCCTACAATGAGCAGTTCTTC. Encoded protein: CASSARDSPYNEQFF. The variable domain in full, with the rest retrieved from reference TRBV9 and TRBJ2-1, is DSGVTQTPKHLITATGQRVTLRCSPRSGDLSVYWYQQSLDQGLQFLIQYYNGEERAKGNILERFSAQQFPDLHSELNLSSLELGDSALYFCASSARDSPYNEQFFGPGTRLTVL.

This sequence joins TRBV5-1 and TRBJ1-6; D not resolved. Germline V CDR1 and CDR2: SGHRS, YFSETQ. The CDR3 is 14 residues long. Trimming shortened V by 3 bases and J by 6 bases, and 10 bases separated the two germline ends. CDR3 bases: TGCGCCAGCAGCTATAGCTTGGGTAATTCACCCCTCCACTTT. Protein product: CASSYSLGNSPLHF.

The rearrangement joins TRBV10-3 to TRBJ2-1; 12 bases align to TRBD2. V was pared by 4 bases and J by 8 bases, with 6 bases of the junction left unmatched. The CDR3 runs to 15 residues. From germline, CDR1 is ENHRY and CDR2 SYGVKD. The CDR3 sequence is CAISATSGGYDEQFF. The CDR3 DNA reads as TGTGCCATCAGTGCGACTAGCGGGGGTTATGATGAGCAGTTCTTC.

V and J are TRBV30 and TRBJ2-3; 8 bases are a match to TRBD2. V was clipped by 4 bases and J by 2 bases; unmatched bases: 5. CDR1 and CDR2 (germline): GTSNPN, SVGIG (reference sequence). This CDR3 has 14 amino acids. Written as DNA, the CDR3 is TGTGCCTGGACGGGGGGGGTAATCACAGATACGCAGTATTTT. Translating gives CAWTGGVITDTQYF.

The sample holds a few counts of this clone. The chain combines TRBV7-6 with TRBJ1-5; D may be TRBD1 (5 bases). Germline V gene sequence: CDR1 SGHVS, CDR2 FNYEAQ. The length of the CDR3 is 17 residues. Trimming shortened V by 1 base and J by 0 bases, and 13 bases separated the two germline ends. The CDR3 sequence is CASSLEAGTYSNQPQHF. The CDR3 coding sequence is TGTGCCAGCAGCTTAGAGGCTGGGACTTATAGCAATCAGCCCCAGCATTTT.